These 17 T cell receptor beta chains were sequenced from one sample in a study of blood T cell repertoires in COVID-19. TCRdb keeps only in-frame clones here, not all; method: immunoSEQ multiplex PCR. The data contain 120,000 or so clones, about four fifths of them singletons. Sample: peripheral blood. The source is a woman in her fifties or sixties with acute or convalescent COVID-19.

This clone was counted a single time. J is TRBJ1-1 and V is TRBV28; the match to TRBD1 covers 12 bases. Germline CDR1 MDHEN, CDR2 SYDVKM. This CDR3 has 15 amino acids. V lost 4 bases to trimming and J lost 6 bases; unmatched junction nucleotides: 6. CDR3 region: CASSSTGQGAPEAFF. CDR3 sequence (DNA): TGTGCCAGCAGTTCCACGGGACAGGGGGCGCCTGAAGCTTTCTTT.

Here the CDR3 DNA reads TGCGCCAGCAGCCAAGGACTAGCGGGAACCCAGCGGGAGACCCAGTACTTC. Its protein product is CASSQGLAGTQRETQYF. The chain combines TRBV4-1 with TRBJ2-5; 11 bases agree with TRBD2. V gave up 1 base and J gave up 5 bases; unmatched junction bases: 9. Germline lookup yields CDR1 MGHRA and CDR2 YSYEKL. The CDR3 has 17 residues.

The rearrangement uses TRBV16 and TRBJ1-5, with a possible D match to TRBD1 (5 bases). This CDR3 is built from 13 residues. V was shortened by 5 bases and J by 7 bases, with 12 bases between the two germline ends. Looked up from germline, CDR1 is KGHSY and CDR2 is FQNENV. The CDR3 nucleotides are TGTGCCAGCAGCTCGCAGGGAAACCAGCCCCAGCATTTT. Translating gives CASSSQGNQPQHF.

V gene TRBV9 combines with J gene TRBJ1-6; TRBD1 matches at 8 bases. The V segment lost 3 bases and the J segment 4 bases; nucleotides outside the gene matches: 24. The length of the CDR3 is 22 residues. Germline loops: CDR1 SGDLS, CDR2 YYNGEE. The CDR3 DNA follows: TGTGCCAGCAGCGGCGTCCCGGGCCCCATGACCGGGACAGGAAGATATAATTCACCCCTCCACTTT. Amino acids: CASSGVPGPMTGTGRYNSPLHF.

The chain couples TRBV30 to TRBJ1-2; no firm D call. The CDR3 runs 12 residues. Germline CDR1 reads GTSNPN; CDR2 reads SVGIG (reference sequence). V was trimmed by 5 bases and J by 0 bases, leaving 7 bases between them. CDR3 nucleotides: TGTGCCTGGGGGCAGACTAACTATGGCTACACCTTC. Translating it yields CAWGQTNYGYTF. The full variable domain, completed using reference TRBV30 and TRBJ1-2, is SQTIHQWPATLVQPVGSPLSLECTVEGTSNPNLYWYRQAAGRGLQLLFYSVGIGQISSEVPQNLSASRPQDRQFILSSKKLLLSDSGFYLCAWGQTNYGYTFGSGTRLTVV.

J is TRBJ2-6 and V is TRBV24-1; D not certain. Deletions cut 4 bases from V and 0 bases from J, with 9 bases between. The CDR3 is made up of 16 amino acids. Germline CDR1 KGHDR, CDR2 SFDVKD. The CDR3 loop reads CATSDVHLSGANVLTF. The CDR3 DNA is TGTGCCACCAGTGACGTACACCTCTCTGGGGCCAACGTCCTGACTTTC.

The genes are TRBV7-2 and TRBJ2-5; a possible D gene is TRBD1 (6 bases). CDR3 length: 14 amino acids. V shed 4 bases and J shed 1 base, with 10 bases lying between them. Germline V gene lookup returns CDR1 SGHTA and CDR2 FQGNSA. This CDR3 is CASSSGQLQETQYF. The CDR3 nucleotides read TGTGCCAGCAGCTCCGGACAGCTCCAAGAGACCCAGTACTTC.

The V gene is TRBV4-3, the J gene TRBJ1-2; D is possibly TRBD1 (6 bases). V lost 3 bases and J lost 2, with 13 bases in between. This CDR3 has 15 residues. Germline V gene lookup returns CDR1 LGHNA and CDR2 YSLEER. The CDR3, as DNA: TGCGCCAGCAGCCAGGATCTACAGGGAAACTATGGCTACACCTTC. This encodes CASSQDLQGNYGYTF.

The chain has TRBV6-2 or TRBV6-3 and TRBJ2-1; 13 nucleotides line up with TRBD2. Germline CDR1 reads MNHEY; CDR2 reads SVGEGT. V lost 2 bases, J lost 6 bases, and 13 bases stayed unmatched. This CDR3 comprises 19 residues. The CDR3 spells CASSYPTGTSGVRGNEQFF. The CDR3 coding sequence is TGTGCCAGCAGTTACCCTACCGGGACTAGCGGGGTTCGGGGCAATGAGCAGTTCTTC.

This clone was seen a handful of times. This chain uses TRBV10-1 with TRBJ2-4, with a possible D match to TRBD2 (6 bases). There are 17 residues in the CDR3. Between the trimmed V and J ends, which lost 2 bases and 0 bases, there was a span of 14 bases. The germline CDR1 and CDR2 sequences are WNHNN and SYGVQD (reference sequence). CDR3: CASSEMGDFLAKNIQYF. CDR3 DNA: TGCGCCAGCAGTGAGATGGGGGACTTCCTAGCCAAAAACATTCAGTACTTC.

This chain joins TRBV9 and TRBJ1-2, with 10 bases fitting TRBD1. V shed 3 bases, J shed 8 bases, and the junction held 16 bases outside the gene matches. The CDR3 loop spans 17 amino acids. The germline V gene has CDR1 SGDLS and CDR2 YYNGEE. In DNA, the CDR3 is TGTGCCAGCAGCGCAACGGGGACAGGGGCGTGGGTAGACGGCTACACCTTC. Protein sequence: CASSATGTGAWVDGYTF. Supplemented by reference TRBV9 and TRBJ1-2, the full variable domain reads DSGVTQTPKHLITATGQRVTLRCSPRSGDLSVYWYQQSLDQGLQFLIQYYNGEERAKGNILERFSAQQFPDLHSELNLSSLELGDSALYFCASSATGTGAWVDGYTFGSGTRLTVV.

CDR3 residues: CASSRDRGTYEQYF. The CDR3 DNA follows: TGTGCCAGCAGCCGGGACAGGGGGACCTACGAGCAGTACTTC. This rearrangement joins TRBV6-5 to TRBJ2-7, with TRBD1 matching 11 bases. The CDR3 spans 14 residues. Trimming took 6 bases from V and 2 from J; bases not matched to a gene: 3. CDR1 is MNHEY, CDR2 SVGAGI, per germline.

The genes are TRBV5-1 and TRBJ2-1; 10 bases map to TRBD2. The J segment lost 0 bases and the V segment lost 2 bases, leaving 5 bases of the junction unmatched. From germline, CDR1 is SGHRS and CDR2 YFSETQ. CDR3 size: 17 residues. CDR3 nucleotides: TGCGCCAGCAGCTTCGAGGCTAGCGGGAGCTCCTACAATGAGCAGTTCTTC. This codes for CASSFEASGSSYNEQFF.

This chain joins TRBV19 and TRBJ2-7; TRBD1 matches at 8 bases. The CDR3 consists of 16 residues. V lost 4 bases to trimming and J lost 3 bases; unmatched junction nucleotides: 11. Germline CDR1 LNHDA, CDR2 SQIVND (reference sequence). As DNA, the CDR3 is TGTGCCAGTAGTACGCGCCGGGACAGGCCCCACTACGAGCAGTACTTC. As protein: CASSTRRDRPHYEQYF.

The V and J genes are TRBV29-1 and TRBJ2-3, with 7 nucleotides matching TRBD2. The CDR3 is 15 amino acids. Germline V gene sequence: CDR1 SQVTM, CDR2 ANQGSEA. V gave up 6 bases and J gave up 4 bases; unmatched junction bases: 13. The CDR3 nucleotides are TGCAGCGTGGTGGGACTATCGGTAGCGGCAGATACGCAGTATTTT. This translates into CSVVGLSVAADTQYF.

V is TRBV19 and J is TRBJ2-7; D gene uncertain. This CDR3 spans 13 amino acids. The V end lost 0 bases, the J end lost 6 bases, and 9 bases lay between the germline ends. CDR1 and CDR2 (germline): LNHDA, SQIVND (reference sequence). CDR3 nucleotide sequence: TGTGCCAGTAGTATAGAGTTACATGGCGAGCAGTACTTC. Its translation is CASSIELHGEQYF. Full variable domain (outside the CDR3, taken from reference TRBV19 and TRBJ2-7): DGGITQSPKYLFRKEGQNVTLSCEQNLNHDAMYWYRQDPGQGLRLIYYSQIVNDFQKGDIAEGYSVSREKKESFPLTVTSAQKNPTAFYLCASSIELHGEQYFGPGTRLTVT.

This rearrangement joins TRBV28 to TRBJ2-7, with D possibly TRBD1 on 5 matching bases. V was clipped by 8 bases and J by 4 bases, with 9 bases between them. Germline loops: CDR1 MDHEN, CDR2 SYDVKM. This CDR3 contains 11 residues. CDR3 residues: CASVGVYEQYF. CDR3 sequence (DNA): TGTGCCAGCGTAGGGGTTTACGAGCAGTACTTC.